Listed here are 21 T cell receptor beta chains from one sample, sequenced in a study of T cell responses to AZD1222 COVID-19 vaccine. Method: immunoSEQ multiplex PCR; TCRdb's copy keeps in-frame clones and lacks some. The profile shows 150,000 to 200,000 clones, 94% of them singletons. Sequences were derived from peripheral blood, sampled 28 days after the second AZD1222 dose. Receptor source: an adult who received the AZD1222 COVID-19 vaccine.

By its share, this clone is medium-sized. The chain combines TRBV5-4 with TRBJ2-7, with 8 positions matching TRBD1. Germline V CDR1 and CDR2: SGHNT, YYREEE (reference sequence). Trimming cost V 1 base and J 3 bases; bases outside gene matches: 6. This CDR3 comprises 15 residues. The CDR3 DNA reads TGTGCCAGCAGCTTGTCCGCAGGGGGCGGCTACGAGCAGTACTTC. Its protein product is CASSLSAGGGYEQYF. Drawing the rest from reference TRBV5-4 and TRBJ2-7, the complete variable domain is ETGVTQSPTHLIKTRGQQVTLRCSSQSGHNTVSWYQQALGQGPQFIFQYYREEENGRGNFPPRFSGLQFPNYSSELNVNALELDDSALYLCASSLSAGGGYEQYFGPGTRLTVT.

DNA of the CDR3: TGTGCCAGCAGCTTGGGGCAGGGACCGAACACCGGGGAGCTGTTTTTT. Translation: CASSLGQGPNTGELFF. The chain carries TRBV5-5 and TRBJ2-2; the D call may be TRBD1 or TRBD2 (5 bases each). Trimming left V 0 bases short and J 0 bases short, with 9 bases between. CDR1 SGHKS and CDR2 YYEKEE come from the germline V gene (reference sequence). The CDR3 consists of 16 residues.

This chain connects TRBV28 to TRBJ2-2; 9 bases line up with TRBD2. There are 15 residues in the CDR3. Trimming at V came to 7 bases and at J to 10 bases, leaving 13 bases not matched to a gene. Germline CDR1 reads MDHEN; CDR2 reads SYDVKM. The CDR3 protein is CASITPGAGGQELFF. In nucleotides, the CDR3 is TGTGCCAGCATCACCCCCGGGGCGGGAGGGCAGGAGCTGTTTTTT.

The V gene is TRBV27, the J gene TRBJ1-5, with D maybe TRBD1 (6 bases). Germline V gene data show CDR1 as MNHEY and CDR2 as SMNVEV (reference sequence). V lost 5 bases and J lost 0, with 11 bases in between. CDR3 size: 15 residues. This CDR3 is CASSRLGGSNQPQHF. CDR3 nucleotide sequence: TGTGCCAGCAGTCGTTTAGGGGGTAGCAATCAGCCCCAGCATTTT.

The V call is TRBV3-1 (or the pseudogene TRBV3-2), the J call TRBJ2-2, with 15 bases matching TRBD2. The CDR3 is 18 amino acids. V shed 1 base, J shed 5 bases, and the junction held 5 bases outside the gene matches. From germline, CDR1 is LGHDT and CDR2 YNNKEL (reference sequence). CDR3 nucleotide sequence: TGTGCCAGCAGCCAAGGGGGACTAGCGGGAGGATGGACCGGGGAGCTGTTTTTT. Translating it yields CASSQGGLAGGWTGELFF.

The genes are TRBV4-1 and TRBJ1-2; no reliable D call. V lost 4 bases to trimming and J lost 4 bases, with 10 bases between them. CDR1 is MGHRA, CDR2 YSYEKL, per germline. This CDR3 has 13 amino acids. CDR3 coding DNA: TGCGCCAGCAGCCGAGGATTCCTCTATGGCTACACCTTC. Encoded protein: CASSRGFLYGYTF.

This sequence joins TRBV19 and TRBJ1-5; D gene uncertain. Deletions cut 4 bases from V and 7 bases from J, with 17 bases between. The CDR3 spans 15 residues. Germline CDR1 is LNHDA and CDR2 is SQIVND (reference sequence). CDR3 in DNA: TGTGCCAGTAGTAGACTTTTGGGGTTAGGGCAGCCCCAGCATTTT. It encodes CASSRLLGLGQPQHF. Using reference TRBV19 and TRBJ1-5 for the parts outside the CDR3, the full variable domain is DGGITQSPKYLFRKEGQNVTLSCEQNLNHDAMYWYRQDPGQGLRLIYYSQIVNDFQKGDIAEGYSVSREKKESFPLTVTSAQKNPTAFYLCASSRLLGLGQPQHFGDGTRLSIL.

This rearrangement joins TRBV6-6 to TRBJ2-4; D gene ambiguous. Germline values: CDR1 MNHNY, CDR2 SVGAGI (reference sequence). The V end was cut by 0 bases, the J end by 1 base, with 4 bases between. This CDR3 comprises 14 residues. Written as DNA, the CDR3 is TGTGCCAGCAGTTACTCGAAGGCCAAAAACATTCAGTACTTC. Amino acids: CASSYSKAKNIQYF.

V is TRBV19 and J is TRBJ1-2; D gene uncertain. The germline V and J ends were trimmed by 3 bases and 0 bases, with 8 bases remaining between them. Germline V gene lookup returns CDR1 LNHDA and CDR2 SQIVND (reference sequence). The CDR3 is 14 amino acids. CDR3 protein: CASSMDQANYGYTF. The CDR3 DNA is TGTGCCAGTAGTATGGACCAAGCTAACTATGGCTACACCTTC.

This sequence joins TRBV10-3 and TRBJ2-7, with TRBD2 matching over 11 bases. V lost 6 bases to trimming and J lost 0 bases; unmatched junction nucleotides: 7. There are 16 residues in the CDR3. Germline loops: CDR1 ENHRY, CDR2 SYGVKD. The CDR3 here is CAIRGGGTSGSYEQYF. In nucleotides, the CDR3 is TGTGCCATCAGAGGGGGAGGGACTAGCGGCTCCTACGAGCAGTACTTC.

The gene calls are TRBV7-9 and TRBJ1-2, with D possibly being TRBD1 (6 bases). Germline V gene data show CDR1 as SEHNR and CDR2 as FQNEAQ (reference sequence). This CDR3 contains 16 residues. Trimming removed 0 bases from V and 4 bases from J, with 15 bases in between. CDR3 nucleotides: TGTGCCAGCAGCTTAGCGGCCGGGGGCAGAGGCTATGGCTACACCTTC. Its protein is CASSLAAGGRGYGYTF. Using reference TRBV7-9 and TRBJ1-2 for the parts outside the CDR3, the full variable domain is DTGVSQNPRHKITKRGQNVTFRCDPISEHNRLYWYRQTLGQGPEFLTYFQNEAQLEKSRLLSDRFSAERPKGSFSTLEIQRTEQGDSAMYLCASSLAAGGRGYGYTFGSGTRLTVV.

V is TRBV27 and J is TRBJ2-2, with D hard to call. The CDR3 extends over 14 amino acids. Looked up from germline, CDR1 is MNHEY and CDR2 is SMNVEV (reference sequence). V gave up 3 bases and J gave up 4 bases, with 9 bases separating them. Written as DNA, the CDR3 is TGTGCCAGCAGTTTTTCAGACTCCACCGGGGAGCTGTTTTTT. The encoded protein is CASSFSDSTGELFF.

A single count supports this clone. This chain links TRBV5-1 with TRBJ1-1, with unresolved D. The ends were cut back, 4 bases at V and 3 bases at J, with 13 bases in the middle. CDR3 length: 14 residues. The germline gives CDR1 SGHRS, CDR2 YFSETQ. Here the CDR3 DNA reads TGCGCCAGCAGCCTCCCAAACGACCACACTGAAGCTTTCTTT. Amino acid sequence: CASSLPNDHTEAFF.

The rearrangement links TRBV2 to TRBJ1-5, with D unresolved. V lost 1 base, J lost 4 bases, and 11 bases lay in between. CDR3 length: 15 residues. Per germline, CDR1 SNHLY and CDR2 FYNNEI. Written as DNA, the CDR3 is TGTGCCAGCAGTGAAGGGCTCGTTGGGAATCAGCCCCAGCATTTT. Its translation is CASSEGLVGNQPQHF.

This clone was recorded a few times. This chain joins TRBV28 and TRBJ2-7, with D possibly matching TRBD2 (6 bases). V lost 3 bases and J lost 3, with 12 bases in between. The CDR3 loop spans 14 amino acids. CDR1 is MDHEN, CDR2 SYDVKM, per germline. The CDR3 sequence: CASSFPGGGYEQYF. In DNA, the CDR3 is TGTGCCAGCAGTTTCCCCGGGGGAGGCTACGAGCAGTACTTC.

This CDR3 reads CASSKEPSYEQYF. As DNA, the CDR3 is TGTGCCAGCAGCAAAGAACCGAGCTACGAGCAGTACTTC. V and J are TRBV21-1 and TRBJ2-7; TRBD2 was called by the table and not checked on the DNA. TRBV21-1 is a pseudogene. The CDR3 has 13 residues.

This clone has a handful of counts. The V and J genes are TRBV28 and TRBJ2-7; D remains ambiguous. Trimming pared 5 bases from V and 1 base from J, leaving 6 bases between. This CDR3 is built from 12 residues. Germline CDR1 and CDR2: MDHEN and SYDVKM. In DNA, the CDR3 is TGTGCCAGCAGTGGGCAGTCCTACGAGCAGTACTTC. Amino acids: CASSGQSYEQYF. The variable domain in full, with the rest retrieved from reference TRBV28 and TRBJ2-7, is DVKVTQSSRYLVKRTGEKVFLECVQDMDHENMFWYRQDPGLGLRLIYFSYDVKMKEKGDIPEGYSVSREKKERFSLILESASTNQTSMYLCASSGQSYEQYFGPGTRLTVT.

The V gene is TRBV19, the J gene TRBJ2-5, with 7 bases aligning to TRBD2. This CDR3 is 15 amino acids long. With 5 bases clipped from V and 7 bases from J, the junction kept 13 bases outside the gene matches. The germline V gene encodes CDR1 LNHDA and CDR2 SQIVND (reference sequence). CDR3 sequence: CASSFDSGLGVTQYF. The CDR3 nucleotides read TGTGCCAGTAGTTTCGATAGCGGGTTAGGCGTGACCCAGTACTTC. The full variable domain, in which reference TRBV19 and TRBJ2-5 provide the parts outside the CDR3, is DGGITQSPKYLFRKEGQNVTLSCEQNLNHDAMYWYRQDPGQGLRLIYYSQIVNDFQKGDIAEGYSVSREKKESFPLTVTSAQKNPTAFYLCASSFDSGLGVTQYFGPGTRLLVL.

This sequence joins TRBV12-3 or TRBV12-4 and TRBJ1-6; possible D gene TRBD1, 5 bases. This CDR3 has 13 residues. The V and J ends lost 4 bases and 9 bases respectively, with 10 bases between them. The CDR3 nucleotides read TGTGCCAGCAGTTCCTACAGGCCTTCACCCCTCCACTTT. This sequence encodes CASSSYRPSPLHF.

This clone was found once. The rearrangement links TRBV5-6 to TRBJ2-7; a weak D match, TRBD2 (6 bases). Trimming took off 4 bases at V and 1 base at J, with 15 bases between the two ends. From germline, CDR1 is SGHDT and CDR2 YYEEEE. This CDR3 is 15 amino acids long. CDR3 in amino acids: CASSVPGLPSYEQYF. CDR3 sequence (DNA): TGTGCCAGCAGCGTCCCGGGACTGCCTTCCTACGAGCAGTACTTC. The full variable domain, with the rest looked up from reference TRBV5-6 and TRBJ2-7, is DAGVTQSPTHLIKTRGQQVTLRCSPKSGHDTVSWYQQALGQGPQFIFQYYEEEERQRGNFPDRFSGHQFPNYSSELNVNALLLGDSALYLCASSVPGLPSYEQYFGPGTRLTVT.

J is TRBJ2-7 and V is TRBV6-2 or TRBV6-3; D may match TRBD1 or TRBD2 (5 bases each). The CDR3 runs to 16 residues. Trimming cost V 2 bases and J 1 base, with 15 bases left between them. The germline gives CDR1 MNHEY, CDR2 SVGEGT. CDR3 coding DNA: TGTGCCAGCAGTTACACCTCCGGGACGGCGTCCTACGAGCAGTACTTC. Translated, it gives CASSYTSGTASYEQYF.